Described below is a single T cell receptor (beta chain) sequence and its context. The antigen is undetermined. The PCR contained 60 Vbeta and 13 Jbeta primers. The data were produced by immunoSEQ multiplex PCR, yet TCRdb's version contains in-frame clones alone and is incomplete. The table has 150,000 to 200,000 clones, roughly 83% seen once. Per germline, CDR1 MNHEY and CDR2 SMNVEV (reference sequence). CDR3 length equals 14 residues. The germline V and J ends were trimmed by 5 bases and 4 bases, with 14 bases remaining between them. This sample is part of a study of cytomegalovirus exposure and HLA in healthy donors. About the study: The study placed roughly four fifths of its approximately 400 genotyped donors in the Caucasian-associated ancestry cluster. Notes on the study in general: Most TCR sequences were uncommon, yet certain public TCRs appeared in many donors. In a later analysis, parvovirus B19, influenza, CMV and Epstein-Barr virus appeared linked to several top co-occurrence clusters. Later analysis showed most CMV-associated TCR beta chains appearing HLA-restricted.

The sequencing sample was made of PBMCs. The source of this sequence is a boy aged 5-17 years in good health and CMV-seronegative. This sequence joins TRBV27 and TRBJ1-2, with a possible D match to TRBD1 (5 bases). Here the CDR3 reads CASSAQVGGYGYTF. DNA of the CDR3: TGTGCCAGCAGTGCACAGGTGGGTGGCTATGGCTACACCTTC.